The sample holds many counts of the clone carrying this T cell receptor (beta chain). Antigen specificity is unknown. Constant-segment primers and 5'RACE yielded cDNA libraries for TCR alpha and TCR beta, each carrying sample barcodes and UMIs. TCRdb itself ran the 5' RACE reads through MiXCR, one entry per CDR3 protein. The sample lists 250,000 to 350,000 distinct CDR3 sequences, 15% to 20% occurring once. This specimen belongs to a study of T-cell memory formation after mild COVID-19. Findings of the study overall: Clones that shrank (day 15 to 85) were balanced CD4/CD8, whereas later expanders leaned CD4+.

This CDR3 contains 14 residues. Trimming took 7 bases from V and 4 from J; bases not matched to a gene: 4. The chain links TRBV12-3 or TRBV12-4 to TRBJ2-2, with TRBD1 matching over 9 bases. The sequence was obtained from a man between 18 and 29 years old who had mild COVID-19 (a few samples of this study predate the infection). Cell type and time point are not known. The sequenced sample consisted of PBMCs or a T cell subset sorted from them (not recorded which). CDR3: CASNDRGGTGELFF. CDR3 DNA sequence: TGTGCCAGCAACGACAGGGGGGGCACCGGGGAGCTGTTTTTT.